This T cell receptor (beta chain) originates from a study of Graves' ophthalmopathy and Graves' hyperthyroidism. Clinical symptoms, serum thyroxine, TRAb, thyroid ultrasound and orbital computed tomography were relied on for diagnosis. The CDR3 consists of 14 residues. J was trimmed by 3 bases and V by 3 bases; bases with no gene match: 4. RNA transcripts provided the template for amplifying TCR beta CDR3 regions. RT-PCR in the first round used HTBI primers; a second-round multiplex PCR followed. One entry per CDR3 protein, called by TCRdb with MiXCR from the multiplex PCR reads. The table lists almost 400,000 distinct CDR3 sequences, around 19% of them singletons. This clonotype was detected many times.

J is TRBJ2-7 and V is TRBV12-3 or TRBV12-4, with 8 bases aligning to TRBD1. This clonotype was obtained from a woman under 30 with Graves' ophthalmopathy. Specimen: peripheral blood. The CDR3 DNA reads TGTGCCAGCAGTTTGCAGGGGGCGATCTACGAGCAGTACTTC. As protein: CASSLQGAIYEQYF.